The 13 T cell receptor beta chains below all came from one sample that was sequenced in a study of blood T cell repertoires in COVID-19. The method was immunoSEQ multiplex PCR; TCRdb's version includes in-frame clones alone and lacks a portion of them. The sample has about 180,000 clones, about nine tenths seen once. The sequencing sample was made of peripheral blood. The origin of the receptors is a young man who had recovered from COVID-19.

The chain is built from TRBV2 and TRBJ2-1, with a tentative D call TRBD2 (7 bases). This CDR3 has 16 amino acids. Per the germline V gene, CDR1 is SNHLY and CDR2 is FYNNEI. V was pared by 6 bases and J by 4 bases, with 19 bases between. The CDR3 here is CASSPTGGGSYNEQFF. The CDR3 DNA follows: TGTGCCAGCAGCCCAACAGGCGGGGGCTCTTACAATGAGCAGTTCTTC.

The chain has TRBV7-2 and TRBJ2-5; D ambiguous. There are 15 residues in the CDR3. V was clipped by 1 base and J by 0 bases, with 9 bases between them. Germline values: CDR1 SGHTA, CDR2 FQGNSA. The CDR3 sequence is CASSLDNTYQETQYF. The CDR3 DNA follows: TGTGCCAGCAGCTTAGACAATACGTACCAAGAGACCCAGTACTTC.

The CDR3 sequence is CASSQQGASEQYF. DNA for the CDR3: TGTGCCAGCAGTCAACAGGGGGCGTCCGAGCAGTACTTC. The gene calls are TRBV25-1 and TRBJ2-7; 9 bases line up with TRBD1. CDR1 is MGHDK, CDR2 SYGVNS, per germline. CDR3 length equals 13 residues. The junction had 5 bases not matched to a gene; V was cut back by 5 bases and J by 6 bases.

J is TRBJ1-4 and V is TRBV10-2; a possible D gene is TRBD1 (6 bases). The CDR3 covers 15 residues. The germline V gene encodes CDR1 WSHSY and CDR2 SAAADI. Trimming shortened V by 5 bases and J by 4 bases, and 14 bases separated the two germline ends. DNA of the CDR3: TGCGCCAGCAGTTCTTCAGGGGCGTTTAATGAAAAACTGTTTTTT. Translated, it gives CASSSSGAFNEKLFF.

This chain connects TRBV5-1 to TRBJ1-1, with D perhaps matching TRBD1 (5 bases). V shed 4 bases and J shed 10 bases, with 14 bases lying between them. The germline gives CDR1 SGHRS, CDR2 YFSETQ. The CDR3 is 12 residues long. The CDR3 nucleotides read TGCGCCAGCAGCCAAGTAGGGACTAGAGCTTTCTTT. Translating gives CASSQVGTRAFF.

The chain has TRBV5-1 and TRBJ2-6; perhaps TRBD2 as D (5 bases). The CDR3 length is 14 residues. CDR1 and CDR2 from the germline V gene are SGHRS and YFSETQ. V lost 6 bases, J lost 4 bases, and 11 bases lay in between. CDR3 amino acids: CASKEGSGANVLTF. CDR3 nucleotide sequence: TGCGCCAGCAAGGAAGGGAGCGGGGCCAACGTCCTGACTTTC.

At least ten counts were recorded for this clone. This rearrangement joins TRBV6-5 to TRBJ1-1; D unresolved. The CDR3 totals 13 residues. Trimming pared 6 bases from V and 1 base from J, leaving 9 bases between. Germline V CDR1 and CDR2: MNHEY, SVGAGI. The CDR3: CASRRVPNTEAFF. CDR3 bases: TGTGCCAGCAGGAGGGTCCCGAACACTGAAGCTTTCTTT.

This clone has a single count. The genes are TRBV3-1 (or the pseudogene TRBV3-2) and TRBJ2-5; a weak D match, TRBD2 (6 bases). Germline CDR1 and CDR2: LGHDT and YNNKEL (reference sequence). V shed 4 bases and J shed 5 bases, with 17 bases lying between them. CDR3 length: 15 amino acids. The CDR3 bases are TGTGCCAGCAGCCGCGGGGAACGTGTGGCGGAGACCCAGTACTTC. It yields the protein CASSRGERVAETQYF.

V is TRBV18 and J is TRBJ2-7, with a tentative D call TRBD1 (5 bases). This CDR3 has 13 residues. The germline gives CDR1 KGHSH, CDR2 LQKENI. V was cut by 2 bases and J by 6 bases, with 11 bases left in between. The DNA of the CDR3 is TGTGCCAGCTCACCAGTCTCAGGGTCCGAGCAGTACTTC. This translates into CASSPVSGSEQYF.

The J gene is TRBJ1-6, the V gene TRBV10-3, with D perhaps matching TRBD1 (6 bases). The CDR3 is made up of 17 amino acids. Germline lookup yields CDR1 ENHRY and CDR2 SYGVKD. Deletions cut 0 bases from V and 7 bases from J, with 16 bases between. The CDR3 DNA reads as TGTGCCATCAGTGAGTCAGTCCCCGGCAGGGGCAATTCACCCCTCCACTTT. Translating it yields CAISESVPGRGNSPLHF.

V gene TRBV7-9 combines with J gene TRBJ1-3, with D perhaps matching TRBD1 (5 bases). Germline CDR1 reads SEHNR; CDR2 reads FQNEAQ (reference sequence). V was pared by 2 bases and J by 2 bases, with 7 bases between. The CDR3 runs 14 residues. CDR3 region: CASSLSGTGNTIYF. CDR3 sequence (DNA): TGTGCCAGCAGCTTATCAGGGACTGGAAACACCATATATTTT.

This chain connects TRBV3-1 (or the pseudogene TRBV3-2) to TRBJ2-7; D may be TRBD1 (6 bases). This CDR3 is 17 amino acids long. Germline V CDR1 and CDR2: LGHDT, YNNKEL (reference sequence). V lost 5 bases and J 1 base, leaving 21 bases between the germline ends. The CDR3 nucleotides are TGTGCCAGCAGCTCGGCGCCAGGGGCCGACAATTCCTACGAGCAGTACTTC. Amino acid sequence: CASSSAPGADNSYEQYF.

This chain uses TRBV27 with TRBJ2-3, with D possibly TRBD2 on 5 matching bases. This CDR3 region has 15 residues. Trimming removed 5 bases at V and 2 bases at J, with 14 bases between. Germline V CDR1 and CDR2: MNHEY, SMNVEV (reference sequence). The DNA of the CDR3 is TGTGCCAGCAGTCCGATCCAGCGGATCACAGATACGCAGTATTTT. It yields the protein CASSPIQRITDTQYF.